This section outlines one T cell receptor beta chain sequence together with its context. Its specificity is unknown. At one boundary the junction diverges from the germline segment, which might be a read error. The sample comes from a study of CD8+CD57+ T cells in acquired aplastic anemia. General observations from the study: Shared by patients and controls, 25 to 30 CD8+ CDR3s were abundant in patients.

The germline V gene has CDR1 SNHLY and CDR2 FYNNEI. This CDR3 has 13 amino acids. Whoever was chosen for sequencing had shown CD8+CD57+ cell expansion by flow cytometry. Therapy had not been given to patients before blood sampling. The TCR beta profiling, which covered VDJ combination and CDR3 sequence, was carried out using genomic DNA as the template. In TCRdb, the reads were re-called with MiXCR into one record per CDR3 protein. The sample lists more than 150,000 distinct CDR3 sequences, roughly half seen once, with approximately 9.4% in the top ten. The TCR comes from a human donor with aplastic anemia. Sequencing input: sorted CD4+, CD8+, or CD8+CD57+ T cells (not recorded which) from PBMCs. The V call is TRBV2, the J call TRBJ2-7, with D uncertain. Here the CDR3 DNA reads TGTGCCTGCAGTGAGGCTTACATGGGCGAGCAGTACTTC. Protein sequence: CACSEAYMGEQYF. The complete variable domain, with remaining parts taken from reference TRBV2 and TRBJ2-7, reads EPEVTQTPSHQVTQMGQEVILRCVPISNHLYFYWYRQILGQKVEFLVSFYNNEISEKSEIFDDQFSVERPDGSNFTLKIRSTKLEDSAMYFCACSEAYMGEQYFGPGTRLTVT.